Listed below are T cell receptor beta chains from one sample, sequenced in a study of response to subunit inactivated influenza vaccine. One entry per CDR3 protein results from TCRdb running MiXCR on the RT-PCR reads. This table holds 150,000 to 200,000 distinct CDR3 sequences, approximately 12% found once. These data were likewise used in another study, on T cells expressing NK-cell markers.

Here the sequenced sample was CD8+ T cells sorted from PBMCs, taken roughly 12 days after vaccination. The receptors derive from a man in his forties or fifties who received an inactivated influenza vaccine. Both conserved end residues are part of each CDR3. D genes are given only for firm matches. Not all rows give a size; the values are once, few, many and, for expanded clones, a class.

many | . | TRBJ1-2 | TRBV12-3/TRBV12-4 | CANLGDHGYTF | TGTGCCAATCTGGGGGACCATGGCTACACCTTC
. | TRBD2 | TRBJ2-1 | TRBV5-4 | CASSGLAGGQDEQFF | TGTGCCAGCAGCGGACTAGCGGGAGGTCAGGATGAGCAGTTCTTC
. | . | TRBJ2-1 | TRBV7-9 | CASSPNPRDKAYNEQFF | TGTGCCAGCAGTCCAAACCCCCGGGACAAAGCCTACAATGAGCAGTTCTTC
few | . | TRBJ1-2 | TRBV15 | CATSRDPFLGAMYGYTF | TGTGCCACCAGCAGAGACCCCTTTCTGGGGGCTATGTATGGCTACACCTTC
many | . | TRBJ2-3 | TRBV5-1 | CASSLARADTQYF | TGCGCCAGCAGCTTGGCCCGGGCAGATACGCAGTATTTT
few | . | TRBJ2-3 | TRBV11-2 | CASGGGSTDTQYF | TGTGCCAGCGGTGGGGGTAGCACAGATACGCAGTATTTT
. | . | TRBJ2-7 | TRBV20-1 | CSARVGTAAYEQYF | TGCAGTGCTAGAGTTGGCACCGCAGCCTACGAGCAGTACTTC
. | TRBD2 | TRBJ2-1 | TRBV9 | CASDQIAGEYNEQFF | TGTGCCAGCGACCAAATAGCGGGAGAGTACAATGAGCAGTTCTTC
. | . | TRBJ1-5 | TRBV7-9 | CASSNHNQPQHF | TGTGCCAGCAGCAACCACAATCAGCCCCAGCATTTT
few | . | TRBJ2-1 | TRBV7-9 | CARGGSYNEQFF | TGTGCCAGGGGGGGTTCCTACAATGAGCAGTTCTTC
few | . | TRBJ2-2 | TRBV19 | CASSPAGGTPNGELFF | TGTGCCAGTAGCCCAGCAGGGGGGACACCTAACGGGGAGCTGTTTTTT
many | TRBD1 | TRBJ2-7 | TRBV6-1 | CASRDDRGVYEQYF | TGTGCCAGCAGAGACGACAGGGGGGTCTACGAGCAGTACTTC
few | TRBD1 | TRBJ2-1 | TRBV9 | CASSVGQGGAYEQFF | TGTGCCAGCAGCGTTGGACAGGGGGGTGCGTATGAGCAGTTCTTC
many | . | TRBJ1-6 | TRBV7-2 | CASSLGGSGSPLHF | TGTGCCAGCAGCTTGGGGGGCAGCGGTTCACCCCTCCACTTT
once | TRBD2 | TRBJ2-5 | TRBV7-9 | CASSSPGSGGARETQYF | TGTGCCAGCAGTTCGCCGGGTAGCGGGGGGGCCCGAGAGACCCAGTACTTC
. | TRBD2 | TRBJ2-7 | TRBV10-3 | CAISEALAGGRYEQYF | TGTGCCATCAGTGAGGCACTAGCGGGGGGGCGATACGAGCAGTACTTC
few | . | TRBJ2-7 | TRBV20-1 | CSARGGGTYEQYF | TGCAGTGCTAGAGGTGGGGGAACCTACGAGCAGTACTTC
. | TRBD1 | TRBJ2-5 | TRBV15 | CATSRETGGAQETQYF | TGTGCCACCAGCAGAGAGACAGGGGGGGCCCAAGAGACCCAGTACTTC
. | . | TRBJ1-6 | TRBV20-1 | CSARGDRELQSPLHF | TGCAGTGCTAGAGGGGACCGCGAACTCCAATCACCCCTCCACTTT
few | TRBD2 | TRBJ2-7 | TRBV20-1 | CSARVVTSPYEQYF | TGCAGTGCTAGAGTCGTGACTAGCCCCTACGAGCAGTACTTC
many | . | TRBJ2-1 | TRBV7-9 | CASNGPVNIGHEQFF | TGTGCCAGCAACGGTCCGGTAAACATTGGACATGAGCAGTTCTTC
few | . | TRBJ2-3 | TRBV27 | CASSFRTYSTDTQYF | TGTGCCAGCAGTTTTCGGACCTACAGCACAGATACGCAGTATTTT
many | TRBD1 | TRBJ1-4 | TRBV29-1 | CSVVGTAVEKLFF | TGCAGCGTTGTAGGGACAGCCGTTGAAAAACTGTTTTTT
many | TRBD2 | TRBJ2-3 | TRBV3-1 | CASSPLGTSGGWPPDTQYF | TGTGCCAGCAGCCCGCTGGGGACTAGCGGGGGTTGGCCCCCCGATACGCAGTATTTT
few | . | TRBJ2-1 | TRBV27 | CASSIIRGEQFF | TGTGCCAGCAGTATTATCCGGGGGGAGCAGTTCTTC
many | . | TRBJ2-1 | TRBV27 | CASSILGSYNEQFF | TGTGCCAGCAGCATACTAGGATCCTACAATGAGCAGTTCTTC
many | . | TRBJ2-1 | TRBV6-5 | CASSYGRYNEQFF | TGTGCCAGCAGCTACGGCCGCTACAATGAGCAGTTCTTC
. | . | TRBJ1-6 | TRBV12-3/TRBV12-4 | CASSSYPTGNNSPLHF | TGTGCCAGCAGTTCTTACCCGACAGGAAATAATTCACCCCTCCACTTT